This T cell receptor (beta chain) was obtained from a study of blood T cell repertoires in COVID-19. At the level of the study: Acute and convalescent COVID-19 samples came from the United States, Italy and Spain.

Original processing notes: Quantification of nucleated cells was approximated via reference gene primer amplification. Here immunoSEQ multiplex PCR was the method, and the copy in TCRdb shows in-frame clones only, minus some. That table supplies the V and J calls and clone size; D and trimming were determined from the DNA. The sample has around 150,000 clones, about nine tenths seen once; the top ten hold 4.8%. A Seattle source enrolled patients during active infection and followed them longitudinally. From germline, CDR1 is SGHTA and CDR2 FQGNSA. V lost 1 base and J lost 2, with 10 bases in between. The CDR3 is 15 residues long.

The sample was peripheral blood. The sequence was collected from a young man with COVID-19, enrolled during active disease. J is TRBJ2-3 and V is TRBV7-2; D is unresolved. The CDR3 is CASSLVVTSTDTQYF. For the CDR3, the DNA is TGTGCCAGCAGCTTAGTGGTGACTTCCACAGATACGCAGTATTTT.